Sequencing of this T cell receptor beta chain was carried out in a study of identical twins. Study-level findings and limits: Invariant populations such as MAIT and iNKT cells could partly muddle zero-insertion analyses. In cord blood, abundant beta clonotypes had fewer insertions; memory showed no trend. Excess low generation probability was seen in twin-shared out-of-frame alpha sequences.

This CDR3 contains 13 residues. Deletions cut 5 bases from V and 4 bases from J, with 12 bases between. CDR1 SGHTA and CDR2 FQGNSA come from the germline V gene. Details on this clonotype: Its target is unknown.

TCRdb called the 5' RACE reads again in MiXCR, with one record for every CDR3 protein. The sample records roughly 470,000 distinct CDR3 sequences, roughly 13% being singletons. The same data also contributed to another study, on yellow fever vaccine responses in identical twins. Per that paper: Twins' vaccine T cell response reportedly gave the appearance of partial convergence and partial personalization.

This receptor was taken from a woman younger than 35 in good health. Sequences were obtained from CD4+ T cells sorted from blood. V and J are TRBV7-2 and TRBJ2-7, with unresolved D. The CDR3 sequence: CASSGQWQYEQYF. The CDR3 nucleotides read TGTGCCAGCAGCGGCCAGTGGCAATACGAGCAGTACTTC.